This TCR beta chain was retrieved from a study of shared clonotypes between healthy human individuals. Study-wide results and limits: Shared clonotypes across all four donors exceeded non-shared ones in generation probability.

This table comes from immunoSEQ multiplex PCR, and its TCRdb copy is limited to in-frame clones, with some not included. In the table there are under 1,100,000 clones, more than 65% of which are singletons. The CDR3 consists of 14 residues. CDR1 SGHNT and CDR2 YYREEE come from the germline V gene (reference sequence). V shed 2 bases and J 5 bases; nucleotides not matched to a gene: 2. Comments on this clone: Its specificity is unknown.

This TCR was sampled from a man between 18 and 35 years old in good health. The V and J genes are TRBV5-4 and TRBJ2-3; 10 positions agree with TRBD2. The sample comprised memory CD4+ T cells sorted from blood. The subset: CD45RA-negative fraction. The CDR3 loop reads CASSFQRGGDTQYF. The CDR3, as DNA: TGTGCCAGCAGCTTTCAGCGGGGGGGAGATACGCAGTATTTT.